This T cell receptor beta chain is drawn from a study of regulatory T cells in long-lasting Graves disease. For the study at large: Antithyroid drugs had been taken by newly diagnosed Graves' patients for under 3 months.

Study-wide points: For persistent Graves' patients, TCR diversity was lower than for newly diagnosed ones.

Germline CDR1 MNHEY, CDR2 SVGEGT. The V segment lost 5 bases and the J segment 6 bases; nucleotides outside the gene matches: 4. The length of the CDR3 is 14 residues. In this sample, this clonotype turned up a few times. Its antigen is not known. The time point here: newly diagnosed GD, antithyroid drugs for less than 3 months. After RNA was extracted from PBMCs, the TCR library was made from it. In building TCR beta libraries, iRepertoire HTBI primers were used together with Arm-PCR of CDR3 regions. A single record per CDR3 protein comes from TCRdb applying MiXCR to the multiplex PCR reads. The table lists 360,000 or so distinct CDR3 sequences, about 11% of them singletons. The same sample was also studied in work on T cells in Graves' hyperthyroidism and ophthalmopathy.

The specimen comprised peripheral blood mononuclear cells (PBMCs), sampled at new diagnosis, from a patient treated with antithyroid drugs. This sequence was found in a woman under 30 with Graves disease. The chain uses TRBV6-2 or TRBV6-3 and TRBJ2-1, with 10 bases fitting TRBD2. CDR3 bases: TGTGCCAGCAGTCGAGCGGGGGGGCCCAATGAGCAGTTCTTC. Translating it yields CASSRAGGPNEQFF.